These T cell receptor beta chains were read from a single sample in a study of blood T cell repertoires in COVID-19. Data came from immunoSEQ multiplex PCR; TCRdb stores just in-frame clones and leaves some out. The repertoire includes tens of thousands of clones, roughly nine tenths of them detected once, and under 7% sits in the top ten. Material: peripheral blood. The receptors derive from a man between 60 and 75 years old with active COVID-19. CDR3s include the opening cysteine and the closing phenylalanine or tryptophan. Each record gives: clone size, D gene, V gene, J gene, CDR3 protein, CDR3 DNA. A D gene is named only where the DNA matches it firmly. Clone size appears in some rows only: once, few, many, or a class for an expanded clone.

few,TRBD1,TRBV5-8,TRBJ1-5,CASSSGQKINQPQHF,TGTGCCAGCAGCTCGGGACAGAAAATCAATCAGCCCCAGCATTTT
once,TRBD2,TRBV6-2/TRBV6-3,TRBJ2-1,CASSPRRLGLGLTNEQFF,TGTGCCAGCAGTCCCAGGCGCCTGGGACTAGGCCTTACAAATGAGCAGTTCTTC
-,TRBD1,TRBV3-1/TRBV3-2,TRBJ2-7,CASSQQQGRPLNF,TGTGCCAGCAGCCAACAACAGGGGCGCCCTTTAAACTTC
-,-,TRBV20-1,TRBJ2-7,CSASYSLSYEQYF,TGCAGTGCTAGTTACAGCCTCTCCTACGAGCAGTACTTC
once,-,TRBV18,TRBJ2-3,CASSLRQELTDTQYF,TGTGCCAGCTCACTTCGACAGGAACTCACAGATACGCAGTATTTT
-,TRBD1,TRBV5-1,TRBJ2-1,CASSSQRGTGVEQFF,TGCGCCAGCAGCTCACAAAGGGGGACAGGGGTTGAGCAGTTCTTC
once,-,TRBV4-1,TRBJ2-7,CASSQDSGIGEQYF,TGCGCCAGCAGCCAAGATTCCGGGATTGGCGAGCAGTACTTC
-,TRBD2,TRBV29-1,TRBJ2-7,CSVQSGGLAGSYEQYF,TGCAGCGTTCAAAGCGGGGGACTAGCGGGTTCCTACGAGCAGTACTTC
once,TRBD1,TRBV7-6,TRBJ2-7,CASSPTGGGYEQYF,TGTGCCAGCAGCCCGACAGGGGGCGGGTACGAGCAGTACTTC
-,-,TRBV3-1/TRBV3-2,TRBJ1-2,CASSLSGSTGYTF,TGTGCCAGCAGCCTATCTGGTTCTACTGGCTACACCTTC
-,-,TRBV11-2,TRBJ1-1,CASSLGTGEAFF,TGTGCCAGCAGCTTAGGAACAGGTGAAGCTTTCTTT
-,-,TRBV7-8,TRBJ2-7,CASSTNAGEQYF,TGTGCCAGCAGCACTAATGCGGGGGAGCAGTACTTC
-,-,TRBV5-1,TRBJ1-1,CASSWQTENTEAFF,TGCGCCAGCAGCTGGCAGACAGAGAACACTGAAGCTTTCTTT
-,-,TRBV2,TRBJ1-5,CASSATRVRGSNQPQHF,TGTGCCAGCAGCGCTACCCGGGTTAGGGGTAGCAATCAGCCCCAGCATTTT
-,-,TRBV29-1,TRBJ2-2,CSVSAAGELFF,TGCAGCGTTAGTGCGGCCGGGGAGCTGTTTTTT
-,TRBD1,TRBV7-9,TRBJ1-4,CASSPRRDSPVGEKLFF,TGTGCCAGCAGCCCTAGGCGGGACAGCCCGGTCGGTGAAAAACTGTTTTTT